Below are 5 T cell receptor beta chains sequenced from a single sample in a study of blood T cell repertoires in COVID-19. Clones were read by immunoSEQ multiplex PCR, and TCRdb kept only the in-frame ones, dropping some. The sample lists some 300,000 clones; roughly 87% were seen once. Sequences were obtained from peripheral blood. The receptors derive from a man younger than 30 with active or convalescent COVID-19.

This chain joins TRBV3-1 (or the pseudogene TRBV3-2) and TRBJ2-2; D might be TRBD2 (5 bases). The CDR3 has 14 amino acids. CDR1 and CDR2 from the germline V gene are LGHDT and YNNKEL (reference sequence). Trimming cost V 6 bases and J 0 bases, with 8 bases left between them. For the CDR3, the DNA is TGTGCCAGCAGGTGGCGGGCGAACACCGGGGAGCTGTTTTTT. Translating it yields CASRWRANTGELFF.

The V and J genes are TRBV28 and TRBJ2-1, with TRBD2 matching 7 bases. Per germline, CDR1 MDHEN and CDR2 SYDVKM. The CDR3 loop spans 16 amino acids. V was clipped by 5 bases and J by 3 bases; unmatched bases: 10. Written as DNA, the CDR3 is TGTGCCAGCAGTCCCTTGGCGGGAGAGGTCTACAATGAGCAGTTCTTC. It yields the protein CASSPLAGEVYNEQFF.

J is TRBJ2-7 and V is TRBV19; D is ambiguous. CDR1 is LNHDA and CDR2 is SQIVND in the germline V gene (reference sequence). This CDR3 is 14 amino acids long. Trimming stripped 6 bases from V and 0 bases from J, with 12 bases between. The CDR3 nucleotides read TGTGCCAGTAGGAGTCATACGGGCTCCTACGAGCAGTACTTC. This gives the protein CASRSHTGSYEQYF.

This chain links TRBV4-3 with TRBJ1-6, with TRBD1 matching over 8 bases. Germline lookup yields CDR1 LGHNA and CDR2 YSLEER. The CDR3 extends over 16 amino acids. The V segment lost 1 base and the J segment 9 bases; nucleotides outside the gene matches: 8. CDR3 amino acids: CASSQGRQGLFSPLHF. The CDR3 nucleotides read TGCGCCAGCAGCCAAGGACGACAGGGGCTATTTTCACCCCTCCACTTT.

This chain connects TRBV6-1 to TRBJ2-7; TRBD2 might be the D (6 bases). CDR1 and CDR2 (germline): MNHNS, SASEGT. CDR3 length: 16 residues. Trimming left V 2 bases short and J 1 base short, with 15 bases between. CDR3 in amino acids: CASSERGRRGSYEQYF. The CDR3 DNA follows: TGTGCCAGCAGTGAAAGAGGGAGGAGAGGATCCTACGAGCAGTACTTC.